The 29 T cell receptor beta chains given below trace back to one sample, sequenced in a study of T cells in localized non-small cell lung cancer. Data came from immunoSEQ multiplex PCR; TCRdb stores just in-frame clones and leaves some out. The sample has 1,200 to 1,500 clones, under 20% seen once. This material consisted of lung tumor tissue, taken before any cancer treatment. The receptors shown here come from a woman between 40 and 69 years old with stage I lung adenocarcinoma.

The table lists this clone with a few counts. The chain uses TRBV19 and TRBJ2-7, with D maybe TRBD1 (5 bases). CDR1 is LNHDA and CDR2 is SQIVND in the germline V gene (reference sequence). V was pared by 7 bases and J by 6 bases, with 10 bases between. This CDR3 has 11 residues. The CDR3 spells CASTTGGEQYF. The CDR3 nucleotides read TGTGCCAGTACCACAGGTGGCGAGCAGTACTTC.

This clone was observed a handful of times. The V gene is TRBV6-8, the J gene TRBJ1-4, with D possibly TRBD1 on 5 matching bases. Germline lookup yields CDR1 MNHGY and CDR2 SAAAGT. V gave up 2 bases and J gave up 7 bases, with 14 bases separating them. This CDR3 is built from 15 residues. The CDR3 DNA sequence: TGTGCCAGCAGTTACCGGCGGGGGAAGAGTGAAAAACTGTTTTTT. It specifies CASSYRRGKSEKLFF.

The chain recombines TRBV6-8 with TRBJ1-5; TRBD1 matches 8 bases. Germline values: CDR1 MNHGY, CDR2 SAAAGT. The CDR3 sequence is 13 residues long. With 5 bases clipped from V and 4 bases from J, the junction kept 1 base outside the gene matches. The CDR3 here is CASSGDRNQPQHF. The CDR3 nucleotides read TGTGCCAGCAGTGGGGACAGGAATCAGCCCCAGCATTTT.

This chain links TRBV6-8 with TRBJ2-7, with D maybe TRBD2 (6 bases). The V gene's germline CDR1 is MNHGY and CDR2 SAAAGT. The V end lost 0 bases, the J end lost 3 bases, and 12 bases lay between the germline ends. The CDR3 contains 15 residues. DNA for the CDR3: TGTGCCAGCAGTTACTCGAGTCTCGGGAGCTACGAGCAGTACTTC. This codes for CASSYSSLGSYEQYF.

This clone was detected only a few times. The chain combines TRBV11-3 with TRBJ2-5; TRBD2 aligns across 8 bases. The junction had 7 bases not matched to a gene; V was cut back by 5 bases and J by 5 bases. Germline-derived CDR1 and CDR2 are SGHNT and YENEEA. CDR3 length: 14 amino acids. The CDR3 sequence: CASSPRGGRETQYF. CDR3 coding DNA: TGTGCCAGCAGCCCCCGGGGGGGCAGGGAGACCCAGTACTTC.

This chain links TRBV5-1 with TRBJ2-2; TRBD2 matches at 9 bases. CDR1 and CDR2 from the germline V gene are SGHRS and YFSETQ. This CDR3 is 16 amino acids long. Germline trimming cut 4 bases from V and 5 bases from J; bases unmatched to any gene: 9. The CDR3 here is CASSLLTSGGTGELFF. CDR3 nucleotides: TGCGCCAGCAGCCTTTTGACTAGCGGAGGGACCGGGGAGCTGTTTTTT.

In its sample, this clone was seen a few times. The CDR3 here is CASSLRPNTEAFF. Written as DNA, the CDR3 is TGTGCCAGCAGCCTAAGGCCGAACACTGAAGCTTTCTTT. The chain has TRBV9 and TRBJ1-1; D remains unclear. The V and J ends lost 4 bases and 1 base respectively, with 8 bases between them. From germline, CDR1 is SGDLS and CDR2 YYNGEE. The CDR3 runs to 13 residues.

V gene TRBV19 combines with J gene TRBJ2-3, with 7 bases aligning to TRBD1. V lost 5 bases, J lost 3 bases, and 5 bases stayed unmatched. Germline CDR1 reads LNHDA; CDR2 reads SQIVND (reference sequence). The CDR3 sequence is 14 residues long. The CDR3 DNA reads as TGTGCCAGTAGTCCTGGGACAGAAACAGATACGCAGTATTTT. Amino acid sequence: CASSPGTETDTQYF.

Within the sample, this clone is medium-sized. The chain recombines TRBV11-3 with TRBJ2-3; TRBD2 matches 9 bases. The J segment lost 0 bases and the V segment lost 0 bases, leaving 1 base of the junction unmatched. This CDR3 spans 16 amino acids. CDR1 SGHNT and CDR2 YENEEA come from the germline V gene. This chain's CDR3 is CASSLEAGGSTDTQYF. CDR3 DNA sequence: TGTGCCAGCAGCTTAGAGGCGGGGGGGAGCACAGATACGCAGTATTTT.

Within the sample, this clone is medium-sized. This chain uses TRBV11-3 with TRBJ2-1, with a tentative D call TRBD2 (7 bases). Germline V gives CDR1 SGHNT, CDR2 YENEEA. This CDR3 region has 14 residues. V gave up 5 bases and J gave up 3 bases, with 11 bases separating them. CDR3 region: CASSVGGDYNEQFF. As DNA, the CDR3 is TGTGCCAGCAGCGTAGGGGGGGACTACAATGAGCAGTTCTTC.

The rearrangement uses TRBV6-8 and TRBJ1-1, with a possible D match to TRBD1 (5 bases). V was pared by 2 bases and J by 5 bases, with 12 bases between. This CDR3 has 14 amino acids. Germline V gives CDR1 MNHGY, CDR2 SAAAGT. CDR3 in amino acids: CASSYPGSGTEAFF. The CDR3 DNA is TGTGCCAGCAGTTACCCAGGGTCGGGGACTGAAGCTTTCTTT.

The V gene is TRBV6-8, the J gene TRBJ1-1, with D possibly matching TRBD1 (6 bases). Looked up from germline, CDR1 is MNHGY and CDR2 is SAAAGT. The ends were cut back, 2 bases at V and 11 bases at J, with 18 bases in the middle. The CDR3 loop spans 14 amino acids. The CDR3 sequence: CASSYTISNRDAFF. As DNA, the CDR3 is TGTGCCAGCAGTTACACGATCAGTAACAGGGACGCTTTCTTT.

The chain links TRBV19 to TRBJ2-4; TRBD2 is a possible D gene (6 bases). The CDR3 is 14 amino acids. The germline V gene encodes CDR1 LNHDA and CDR2 SQIVND (reference sequence). V dropped 5 bases and J dropped 2 bases, with 10 bases sitting between them. CDR3 loop: CASSLGLTKNIQYF. In DNA, the CDR3 is TGTGCCAGTAGTTTGGGACTTACCAAAAACATTCAGTACTTC.

The CDR3 DNA sequence: TGTGCCAGCAGCCACGGGGTATCCGAAGCTTTCTTT. Its translation: CASSHGVSEAFF. The gene calls are TRBV9 and TRBJ1-1; no definite D call. V lost 4 bases, J lost 8 bases, and 12 bases lay in between. Germline V gene sequence: CDR1 SGDLS, CDR2 YYNGEE. The CDR3 consists of 12 residues.

The V and J genes are TRBV23-1 and TRBJ2-5; 9 nucleotides line up with TRBD1. TRBV23-1 is known as an ORF, though its function is uncertain. V dropped 0 bases and J dropped 5; count of bases not matched to a gene: 7. This CDR3 is built from 16 residues. This CDR3 is CASSQSRQGGAETQYF. CDR3 DNA: TGCGCCAGCAGTCAATCCCGACAGGGGGGTGCGGAGACCCAGTACTTC.

The chain is built from TRBV25-1 and TRBJ1-6; TRBD1 agrees at 7 bases. Germline trimming cut 1 base from V and 4 bases from J; bases unmatched to any gene: 1. CDR3 length: 15 amino acids. Germline V lookup: CDR1 MGHDK, CDR2 SYGVNS. The CDR3 here is CASSESRGYNSPLHF. Here the CDR3 DNA reads TGTGCCAGCAGTGAATCCAGGGGGTATAATTCACCCCTCCACTTT. Full variable domain (outside the CDR3, taken from reference TRBV25-1 and TRBJ1-6): EADIYQTPRYLVIGTGKKITLECSQTMGHDKMYWYQQDPGMELHLIHYSYGVNSTEKGDLSSESTVSRIRTEHFPLTLESARPSHTSQYLCASSESRGYNSPLHFGNGTRLTVT.

The J gene is TRBJ1-5, the V gene TRBV19, with 10 nucleotides matching TRBD1. This CDR3 is built from 16 residues. Germline loops: CDR1 LNHDA, CDR2 SQIVND (reference sequence). V dropped 4 bases and J dropped 4; count of bases not matched to a gene: 7. CDR3 protein: CASSRRQGAQNQPQHF. CDR3 DNA sequence: TGTGCCAGTAGTAGAAGACAGGGGGCCCAAAATCAGCCCCAGCATTTT.

The rearrangement joins TRBV19 to TRBJ2-3, with 10 bases aligning to TRBD2. V lost 4 bases, J lost 1 base, and 2 bases stayed unmatched. CDR1 is LNHDA and CDR2 is SQIVND in the germline V gene (reference sequence). CDR3 length equals 15 residues. The CDR3: CASSKGLAGTDTQYF. CDR3 DNA: TGTGCCAGTAGTAAAGGACTAGCGGGCACAGATACGCAGTATTTT.

This clone was seen a handful of times. The chain has TRBV19 and TRBJ2-5, with a weak D call TRBD2 (6 bases). From germline, CDR1 is LNHDA and CDR2 SQIVND (reference sequence). The CDR3 has 13 amino acids. V lost 2 bases to trimming and J lost 4 bases, with 8 bases between them. This CDR3 is CASSIISGETQYF. As DNA, the CDR3 is TGTGCCAGTAGTATAATTAGCGGAGAGACCCAGTACTTC. Using reference TRBV19 and TRBJ2-5 for the parts outside the CDR3, the full variable domain is DGGITQSPKYLFRKEGQNVTLSCEQNLNHDAMYWYRQDPGQGLRLIYYSQIVNDFQKGDIAEGYSVSREKKESFPLTVTSAQKNPTAFYLCASSIISGETQYFGPGTRLLVL.

V and J are TRBV11-3 and TRBJ1-1; a possible D gene is TRBD1 (5 bases). Germline-derived CDR1 and CDR2 are SGHNT and YENEEA. V lost 6 bases, J lost 10 bases, and 21 bases lay in between. This CDR3 has 14 residues. The CDR3 is CASSSTGTPSGAFF. CDR3 bases: TGTGCCAGCAGTTCAACCGGGACCCCAAGCGGAGCTTTCTTT. Using reference TRBV11-3 and TRBJ1-1 for the parts outside the CDR3, the full variable domain is EAGVVQSPRYKIIEKKQPVAFWCNPISGHNTLYWYLQNLGQGPELLIRYENEEAVDDSQLPKDRFSAERLKGVDSTLKIQPAELGDSAVYLCASSSTGTPSGAFFGQGTRLTVV.

V usage is TRBV28 and J usage is TRBJ1-2; D call uncertain. Germline CDR1 reads MDHEN; CDR2 reads SYDVKM. The CDR3 contains 14 residues. Trimming removed 0 bases from V and 4 bases from J, with 9 bases in between. The CDR3 DNA reads TGTGCCAGCAGTTTATGGGTAGGGCCCTATGGCTACACCTTC. This gives the protein CASSLWVGPYGYTF.

V is TRBV6-7 and J is TRBJ2-1, with 14 bases aligning to TRBD2. TRBV6-7 is identified as an open reading frame with a role that is uncertain. The CDR3 is 20 residues long. Germline trimming cut 5 bases from V and 0 bases from J; bases unmatched to any gene: 12. The CDR3 DNA follows: TGTGCCAGCAGTGAAAGGAGGACTAGCGGGGGGTTCAGCTCCTACAATGAGCAGTTCTTC. This translates into CASSERRTSGGFSSYNEQFF.

The chain has TRBV28 and TRBJ2-6; D is ambiguous. The CDR3 is 13 residues long. Per the germline V gene, CDR1 is MDHEN and CDR2 is SYDVKM. V was cut by 3 bases and J by 0 bases, with 0 bases left in between. CDR3 protein: CASSFSGANVLTF. CDR3 coding DNA: TGTGCCAGCAGTTTCTCTGGGGCCAACGTCCTGACTTTC.

The CDR3 loop is CASSGTGGNIQYF. The CDR3 coding sequence is TGTGCCAGCAGCGGGACAGGGGGAAACATTCAGTACTTC. The chain employs TRBV9 and TRBJ2-4, with 10 bases identical to TRBD1. J was trimmed by 6 bases and V by 3 bases; bases with no gene match: 0. The CDR3 runs to 13 residues. Germline V gene lookup returns CDR1 SGDLS and CDR2 YYNGEE.

The sample holds a few counts of this clone. The J gene is TRBJ1-1, the V gene TRBV18; no reliable D call. CDR1 and CDR2 from the germline V gene are KGHSH and LQKENI. This CDR3 spans 13 amino acids. Deletions cut 5 bases from V and 0 bases from J, with 7 bases between. The CDR3 spells CASSADLNTEAFF. CDR3 nucleotide sequence: TGTGCCAGCTCAGCAGACCTGAACACTGAAGCTTTCTTT.

This chain joins TRBV12-2 and TRBJ1-5. TRBV12-2 is an annotated pseudogene. The CDR3 is made up of 16 amino acids. CDR3: CASRPPGGEGNQPQHF. Here the CDR3 DNA reads TGTGCAAGTCGCCCTCCGGGAGGGGAAGGCAATCAGCCCCAGCATTTT.

This chain links TRBV11-3 with TRBJ2-2; 7 bases match TRBD1. The J segment lost 5 bases and the V segment lost 1 base, leaving 7 bases of the junction unmatched. The CDR3 is 16 amino acids. Per germline, CDR1 SGHNT and CDR2 YENEEA. The CDR3 is CASSLGVGGKTGELFF. In nucleotides, the CDR3 is TGTGCCAGCAGCTTAGGCGTAGGGGGCAAGACCGGGGAGCTGTTTTTT.

This clone occurred a few times. The chain carries TRBV11-3 and TRBJ1-4; D is perhaps TRBD1 (6 bases). This CDR3 comprises 14 residues. V gave up 2 bases and J gave up 6 bases, with 10 bases separating them. Germline V gives CDR1 SGHNT, CDR2 YENEEA. The CDR3 reads CASSLNRDYEKLFF. The CDR3 coding sequence is TGTGCCAGCAGCTTAAACAGGGACTATGAAAAACTGTTTTTT.

This chain uses TRBV6-1 with TRBJ1-2; a possible D gene is TRBD1 (5 bases). V gave up 0 bases and J gave up 5 bases, with 16 bases separating them. This CDR3 is 16 amino acids long. CDR1 is MNHNS and CDR2 is SASEGT in the germline V gene. The chain's CDR3 is CASSEARAGWRYGYTF. DNA of the CDR3: TGTGCCAGCAGTGAAGCCCGGGCAGGGTGGAGATATGGCTACACCTTC.